A single sample gave rise to the 28 T cell receptor beta chains below, sequenced in a study of blood T cell repertoires in COVID-19. The repertoire was sequenced with immunoSEQ multiplex PCR; TCRdb's copy has only in-frame clones and lacks some. Found here are 300,000 to 500,000 clones, roughly 90% of them singletons; the top ten hold 0.95% to 1%. Sequencing was done on a sample of PBMCs or T cells enriched from blood (not recorded which). These receptors originate from a woman between 25 and 40 years old with acute COVID-19.

This clone appeared a few times. Distinct nucleotide sequences in the sample also encode this CDR3. V is TRBV19 and J is TRBJ2-7, with a tentative D call TRBD1 (6 bases). Germline CDR1 is LNHDA and CDR2 is SQIVND (reference sequence). The CDR3 covers 15 residues. Between the trimmed V and J ends, which lost 3 bases and 3 bases, there was a span of 15 bases. The CDR3 DNA reads as TGTGCCAGTAGTATCGGGGCAGGGGAAGTCTACGAGCAGTACTTC. It is translated as CASSIGAGEVYEQYF.

This clone was recorded only once. The genes are TRBV7-6 and TRBJ2-3, with 12 bases aligning to TRBD2. With V trimmed by 5 bases and J by 4 bases, 7 bases remained unmatched. Germline CDR1 reads SGHVS; CDR2 reads FNYEAQ. CDR3 length equals 16 residues. CDR3: CASSPPGLAGSDTQYF. The CDR3 DNA reads as TGTGCCAGCAGCCCTCCCGGACTAGCGGGGTCAGATACGCAGTATTTT.

The chain carries TRBV6-2 or TRBV6-3 and TRBJ1-5; 9 nucleotides agree with TRBD1. Per the germline V gene, CDR1 is MNHEY and CDR2 is SVGEGT. The CDR3 is 14 amino acids. With V trimmed by 5 bases and J by 2 bases, 1 base remained unmatched. The CDR3 DNA reads TGTGCCAGCAGTCGGACAGGGGGCAATCAGCCCCAGCATTTT. Protein sequence: CASSRTGGNQPQHF.

The V call is TRBV30, the J call TRBJ2-7; TRBD1 agrees at 7 bases. V was clipped by 2 bases and J by 3 bases; unmatched bases: 4. This CDR3 has 13 residues. CDR1 is GTSNPN, CDR2 SVGIG, per germline (reference sequence). The CDR3 sequence is CAWSRGLSYEQYF. The CDR3 coding sequence is TGTGCCTGGAGTAGGGGGCTGAGCTACGAGCAGTACTTC.

This chain links TRBV7-2 with TRBJ1-2; 9 bases line up with TRBD1. The germline V gene has CDR1 SGHTA and CDR2 FQGNSA. The CDR3 extends over 15 amino acids. The V gene end was trimmed by 4 bases and the J gene end by 8 bases; junction bases not matched to a gene: 11. The CDR3 DNA reads TGTGCCAGCAGCTCGATTACAGGGGGCTTGGTCGGCTACACCTTC. It is translated as CASSSITGGLVGYTF. The whole variable domain, filled in from reference TRBV7-2 and TRBJ1-2, reads GAGVSQSPSNKVTEKGKDVELRCDPISGHTALYWYRQSLGQGLEFLIYFQGNSAPDKSGLPSDRFSAERTGGSVSTLTIQRTQQEDSAVYLCASSSITGGLVGYTFGSGTRLTVV.

This chain joins TRBV9 and TRBJ2-3, with 7 bases identical to TRBD2. The CDR3 contains 16 residues. J was trimmed by 0 bases and V by 1 base; bases with no gene match: 5. From germline, CDR1 is SGDLS and CDR2 YYNGEE. The CDR3 here is CASSVTSGASTDTQYF. The CDR3 DNA is TGTGCCAGCAGCGTAACAAGCGGGGCTAGCACAGATACGCAGTATTTT.

The chain employs TRBV7-2 and TRBJ1-5; D is possibly TRBD1 (6 bases). Germline CDR1 reads SGHTA; CDR2 reads FQGNSA. CDR3 size: 15 residues. Trimming removed 1 base at V and 6 bases at J, with 13 bases between. The CDR3 DNA sequence: TGTGCCAGCAGCTTAGATAGCGGGGGCAGTCAGCCCCAGCATTTT. This encodes CASSLDSGGSQPQHF.

The chain recombines TRBV2 with TRBJ1-4; 11 bases fit TRBD1. The trim removed 2 bases at V and 7 bases at J, leaving 3 bases unmatched. The CDR3 loop spans 15 amino acids. CDR1 is SNHLY and CDR2 is FYNNEI in the germline V gene. CDR3: CASSERTGGVEKLFF. CDR3 bases: TGTGCCAGCAGTGAACGGACAGGGGGCGTTGAAAAACTGTTTTTT.

The rearrangement joins TRBV5-1 to TRBJ2-3; 8 nucleotides align to TRBD2. The germline gives CDR1 SGHRS, CDR2 YFSETQ. The J segment lost 5 bases and the V segment lost 7 bases, leaving 9 bases of the junction unmatched. The CDR3 extends over 14 amino acids. The CDR3 DNA follows: TGCGCCAGCGGTAGCCGGGGGGGCAGAGATACGCAGTATTTT. This gives the protein CASGSRGGRDTQYF.

This sequence joins TRBV27 and TRBJ1-3, with D possibly TRBD1 on 6 matching bases. V lost 8 bases, J lost 4 bases, and 18 bases lay in between. The CDR3 sequence is 15 residues long. The germline V gene has CDR1 MNHEY and CDR2 SMNVEV (reference sequence). The CDR3 nucleotides read TGTGCCAGCGGAACAGGGCTAGGGGTGGGAAACACCATATATTTT. Residues: CASGTGLGVGNTIYF.

The chain links TRBV19 to TRBJ2-3; 9 bases match TRBD2. Germline CDR1 LNHDA, CDR2 SQIVND (reference sequence). This CDR3 has 14 residues. Losses at the gene ends were 10 bases for V and 5 bases for J; bases not matched to a gene: 10. The CDR3 loop is CATYRGGAGDTQYF. CDR3 DNA: TGTGCCACCTACCGCGGGGGGGCGGGAGATACGCAGTATTTT.

The rearrangement joins TRBV7-2 to TRBJ1-4; a weak D match, TRBD1 (5 bases). V was shortened by 3 bases and J by 7 bases, with 15 bases between the two germline ends. The CDR3 is 15 amino acids. Germline CDR1 and CDR2: SGHTA and FQGNSA. Written as DNA, the CDR3 is TGTGCCAGCAGCTTTAGGGCGGGGGGAGGTGAAAAACTGTTTTTT. This encodes CASSFRAGGGEKLFF.

The chain links TRBV7-9 to TRBJ2-7, with a weak D call TRBD1 (5 bases). This CDR3 is built from 15 residues. Trimming left V 5 bases short and J 3 bases short, with 17 bases between. Germline CDR1 reads SEHNR; CDR2 reads FQNEAQ (reference sequence). In DNA, the CDR3 is TGTGCCAGCAGCAACACCGGACATGCGGTCTACGAGCAGTACTTC. Its translation is CASSNTGHAVYEQYF.

The rearrangement links TRBV6-9 to TRBJ2-3; 7 bases line up with TRBD2. Germline CDR1 reads MNHGY; CDR2 reads SVAAGI. The length of the CDR3 is 15 residues. The junction had 10 bases not matched to a gene; V was cut back by 4 bases and J by 6 bases. CDR3 loop: CASSFRRGDGDTQYF. The DNA for the CDR3 is TGTGCCAGCAGTTTTCGCCGGGGGGACGGGGATACGCAGTATTTT.

The rearrangement joins TRBV3-1 (or the pseudogene TRBV3-2) to TRBJ2-5, with 9 bases identical to TRBD2. The CDR3 length is 20 residues. Trimming cost V 0 bases and J 3 bases; bases outside gene matches: 17. Germline CDR1 LGHDT, CDR2 YNNKEL (reference sequence). Here the CDR3 DNA reads TGTGCCAGCAGCCAAGATGGCGACTGTGGGCTAGCGGGGATGGAAGAGACCCAGTACTTC. Translation: CASSQDGDCGLAGMEETQYF.

The J gene is TRBJ2-1, the V gene TRBV6-5, with 8 nucleotides matching TRBD1. The V gene end was trimmed by 6 bases and the J gene end by 9 bases; junction bases not matched to a gene: 10. Germline CDR1 reads MNHEY; CDR2 reads SVGAGI. CDR3 length: 14 amino acids. The CDR3 reads CASRMQGAVGEQFF. DNA of the CDR3: TGTGCCAGCAGAATGCAGGGGGCAGTGGGTGAGCAGTTCTTC.

The chain recombines TRBV23-1 with TRBJ1-1, with 7 positions matching TRBD1. TRBV23-1 is an ORF for which the function is uncertain. This CDR3 comprises 13 residues. V dropped 5 bases and J dropped 6; count of bases not matched to a gene: 6. The DNA for the CDR3 is TGCGCCAGCAGTAACAGGGGCGTCGCTGAAGCTTTCTTT. This codes for CASSNRGVAEAFF.

The gene calls are TRBV7-3 and TRBJ2-2; 9 bases map to TRBD1. This CDR3 has 14 amino acids. J lost 7 bases, V lost 5 bases, and 5 bases had no gene match. CDR1 and CDR2 (germline): SGHTA, FQGTGA. The CDR3 protein is CASSLGQGNGELFF. DNA of the CDR3: TGTGCCAGCAGCCTGGGACAGGGTAACGGGGAGCTGTTTTTT.

This chain links TRBV5-5 with TRBJ2-1; D perhaps matches TRBD2 (6 bases). The CDR3 consists of 13 residues. Trimming took off 6 bases at V and 7 bases at J, with 14 bases between the two ends. Looked up from germline, CDR1 is SGHKS and CDR2 is YYEKEE (reference sequence). CDR3 sequence: CASTPGTFNEQFF. In nucleotides, the CDR3 is TGTGCCAGCACCCCCGGGACTTTTAATGAGCAGTTCTTC.

The chain has TRBV7-8 and TRBJ2-3; 12 nucleotides line up with TRBD2. The germline CDR1 and CDR2 sequences are SGHVS and FQNEAQ. The CDR3 covers 16 residues. V gave up 5 bases and J gave up 4 bases; unmatched junction bases: 7. Here the CDR3 DNA reads TGTGCCAGCAGCGTCACTAGCGGGGGGTCCCCAGATACGCAGTATTTT. Its protein product is CASSVTSGGSPDTQYF.

As concerns this clone: This sample includes further DNA sequences coding for the same CDR3. The chain joins TRBV6-5 to TRBJ2-7, with 9 bases that match TRBD1. The CDR3 totals 15 residues. Germline values: CDR1 MNHEY, CDR2 SVGAGI. V dropped 0 bases and J dropped 2; count of bases not matched to a gene: 2. CDR3 in DNA: TGTGCCAGCAGTTACTCGGGACAGGGAGCCTACGAGCAGTACTTC. Translated: CASSYSGQGAYEQYF.

This rearrangement joins TRBV7-8 to TRBJ1-2; D might be TRBD1 (6 bases). Germline V gene lookup returns CDR1 SGHVS and CDR2 FQNEAQ. The CDR3 length is 13 residues. V gave up 5 bases and J gave up 4 bases, with 11 bases separating them. CDR3 sequence: CASSQRGGYGYTF. CDR3 nucleotide sequence: TGTGCCAGCAGCCAAAGGGGGGGCTATGGCTACACCTTC.

The genes are TRBV7-2 and TRBJ1-3; D is ambiguous. The CDR3 loop spans 16 amino acids. V was shortened by 3 bases and J by 2 bases, with 14 bases between the two germline ends. Per germline, CDR1 SGHTA and CDR2 FQGNSA. This CDR3 is CASSLVGTSTGNTIYF. The CDR3 nucleotides read TGTGCCAGCAGCTTGGTCGGTACCTCTACTGGAAACACCATATATTTT.

As DNA, the CDR3 is TGTGCCAGCAGTAAAACTACAGGGGACGACCGAACCTACAATGAGCAGTTCTTC. Translating gives CASSKTTGDDRTYNEQFF. The chain recombines TRBV25-1 with TRBJ2-1, with TRBD1 matching over 7 bases. With V trimmed by 5 bases and J by 2 bases, 15 bases remained unmatched. The CDR3 contains 18 residues. Germline loops: CDR1 MGHDK, CDR2 SYGVNS.

The chain couples TRBV5-6 to TRBJ1-4; D possibly corresponds to TRBD1 (5 bases). Germline CDR1 is SGHDT and CDR2 is YYEEEE. Deletions cut 3 bases from V and 8 bases from J, with 17 bases between. This CDR3 region has 15 residues. CDR3 region: CASSSTGRAGEKLFF. For the CDR3, the DNA is TGTGCCAGCAGCTCTACCGGGAGGGCAGGGGAAAAACTGTTTTTT. Complete variable domain (other parts from reference TRBV5-6 and TRBJ1-4): DAGVTQSPTHLIKTRGQQVTLRCSPKSGHDTVSWYQQALGQGPQFIFQYYEEEERQRGNFPDRFSGHQFPNYSSELNVNALLLGDSALYLCASSSTGRAGEKLFFGSGTQLSVL.

The CDR3 region is CASSTSSSGGNSPLHF. The CDR3 DNA reads TGTGCCAGCAGCACCTCCTCGTCAGGGGGGAATTCACCCCTCCACTTT. V and J are TRBV27 and TRBJ1-6; 7 bases align to TRBD1. CDR1 and CDR2 (germline): MNHEY, SMNVEV (reference sequence). Trimming at V came to 6 bases and at J to 7 bases, leaving 12 bases not matched to a gene. CDR3 size: 16 residues.

The chain joins TRBV28 to TRBJ2-1; possibly TRBD2 for D (5 bases). Trimming removed 4 bases at V and 7 bases at J, with 11 bases between. The length of the CDR3 is 13 residues. Germline CDR1 is MDHEN and CDR2 is SYDVKM. The CDR3 DNA sequence: TGTGCCAGCAGTTCCCCCTCGGGGAATGAGCAGTTCTTC. It codes for CASSSPSGNEQFF.

The CDR3 loop reads CASSLGNRVYQPQHF. DNA of the CDR3: TGTGCCAGCAGCTTAGGTAACAGGGTTTATCAGCCCCAGCATTTT. The chain recombines TRBV7-6 with TRBJ1-5, with D tentatively TRBD1 (6 bases). CDR3 length: 15 amino acids. Trimming took off 1 base at V and 5 bases at J, with 12 bases between the two ends. The germline gives CDR1 SGHVS, CDR2 FNYEAQ.